A single sample is the source of the 3 T cell receptor beta chains below, sequenced in a study of T cell changes during pregnancy in multiple sclerosis (dated by TCRdb to about 2019). Libraries were built with the immunoSEQ multiplex PCR assay. Sourced from immuneACCESS, this table was stored by TCRdb with only in-frame sequences that have V and J called. A share of the clones is absent; for the studies checked, an unresolved V gene accounts for under half, and the remainder has no known explanation. For this sample the table gives just under 95,000 clones, of which 85% to 95% were detected only once. The ten largest account for 2% to 3% of the sample. The material was peripheral blood, obtained in the first trimester of pregnancy. Receptors were obtained from a female donor with multiple sclerosis, enrolled in a pregnancy study.

The V call is TRBV10-3, the J call TRBJ2-3; TRBD1 matches at 8 bases. J was trimmed by 1 base and V by 8 bases; bases with no gene match: 5. The CDR3 length is 14 residues. The germline CDR1 and CDR2 sequences are ENHRY and SYGVKD. The CDR3, as DNA: TGTGCCATCGGAGACAGGGGCGGCACAGATACGCAGTATTTT. Amino acids: CAIGDRGGTDTQYF.

V and J are TRBV23-1 and TRBJ2-7; 13 bases align to TRBD2. TRBV23-1 carries the ORF label, with uncertain function. V was pared by 1 base and J by 1 base, with 4 bases of the junction left unmatched. The length of the CDR3 is 17 residues. CDR3 nucleotides: TGCGCCAGCAGTCAATGGACTAGCGGGGGCAATTCCTACGAGCAGTACTTC. Translated: CASSQWTSGGNSYEQYF.

The J gene is TRBJ1-1, the V gene TRBV7-9; 7 bases fit TRBD1. Trimming cost V 5 bases and J 1 base; bases outside gene matches: 4. Per the germline V gene, CDR1 is SEHNR and CDR2 is FQNEAQ (reference sequence). CDR3 length: 14 residues. As DNA, the CDR3 is TGTGCCAGCAGCCCCGGGACAGCGAACACTGAAGCTTTCTTT. Its protein product is CASSPGTANTEAFF. The variable domain in full, completed from reference TRBV7-9 and TRBJ1-1, reads DTGVSQNPRHKITKRGQNVTFRCDPISEHNRLYWYRQTLGQGPEFLTYFQNEAQLEKSRLLSDRFSAERPKGSFSTLEIQRTEQGDSAMYLCASSPGTANTEAFFGQGTRLTVV.